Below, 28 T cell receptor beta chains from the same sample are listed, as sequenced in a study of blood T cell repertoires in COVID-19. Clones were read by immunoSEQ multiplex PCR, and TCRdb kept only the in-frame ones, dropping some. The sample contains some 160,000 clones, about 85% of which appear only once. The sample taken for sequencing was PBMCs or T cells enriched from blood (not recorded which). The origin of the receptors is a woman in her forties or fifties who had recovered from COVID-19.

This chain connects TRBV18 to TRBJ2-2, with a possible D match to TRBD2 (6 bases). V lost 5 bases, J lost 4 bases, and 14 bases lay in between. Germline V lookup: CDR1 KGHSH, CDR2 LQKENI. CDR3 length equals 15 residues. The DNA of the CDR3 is TGTGCCAGCTCAGGCCGGGCAGCGGGCACCGGGGAGCTGTTTTTT. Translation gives CASSGRAAGTGELFF. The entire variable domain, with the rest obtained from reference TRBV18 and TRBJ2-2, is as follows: NAGVMQNPRHLVRRRGQEARLRCSPMKGHSHVYWYRQLPEEGLKFMVYLQKENIIDESGMPKERFSAEFPKEGPSILRIQQVVRGDSAAYFCASSGRAAGTGELFFGEGSRLTVL.

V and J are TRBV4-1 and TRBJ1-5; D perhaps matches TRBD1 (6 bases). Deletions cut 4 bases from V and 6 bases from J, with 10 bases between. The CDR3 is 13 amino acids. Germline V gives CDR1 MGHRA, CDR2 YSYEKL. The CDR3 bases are TGCGCCAGCAGCCGGGGAGGGGGTCAGCCCCAGCATTTT. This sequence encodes CASSRGGGQPQHF.

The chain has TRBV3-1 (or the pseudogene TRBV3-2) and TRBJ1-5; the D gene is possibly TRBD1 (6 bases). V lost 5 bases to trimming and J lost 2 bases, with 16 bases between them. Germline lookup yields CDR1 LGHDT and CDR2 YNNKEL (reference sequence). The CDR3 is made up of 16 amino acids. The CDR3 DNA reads TGTGCCAGCAGCGCGAATTCAGGGGTCGGCAATCAGCCCCAGCATTTT. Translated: CASSANSGVGNQPQHF.

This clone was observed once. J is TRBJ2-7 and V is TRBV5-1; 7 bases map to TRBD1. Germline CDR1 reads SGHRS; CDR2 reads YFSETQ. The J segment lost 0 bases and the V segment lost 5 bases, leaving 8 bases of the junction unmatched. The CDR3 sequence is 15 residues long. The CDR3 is CASRHSGTDSYEQYF. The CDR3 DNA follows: TGCGCCAGCAGGCATTCCGGGACAGACTCCTACGAGCAGTACTTC.

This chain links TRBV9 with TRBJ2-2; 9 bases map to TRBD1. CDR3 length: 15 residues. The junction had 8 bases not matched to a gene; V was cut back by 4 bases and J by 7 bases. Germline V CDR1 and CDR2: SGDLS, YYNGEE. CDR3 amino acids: CASSSRTGAGGELFF. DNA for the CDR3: TGTGCCAGCAGCTCCCGGACAGGGGCGGGCGGGGAGCTGTTTTTT.

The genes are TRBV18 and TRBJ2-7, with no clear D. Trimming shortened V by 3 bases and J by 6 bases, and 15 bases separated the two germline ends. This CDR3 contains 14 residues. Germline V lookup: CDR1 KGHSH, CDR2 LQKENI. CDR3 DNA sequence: TGTGCCAGCTCACCGCGAGAGGAGAACGCCGAGCAGTACTTC. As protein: CASSPREENAEQYF.

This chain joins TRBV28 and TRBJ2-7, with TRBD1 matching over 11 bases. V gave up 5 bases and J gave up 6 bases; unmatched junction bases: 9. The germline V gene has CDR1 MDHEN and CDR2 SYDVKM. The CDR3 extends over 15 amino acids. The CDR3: CASSHRFGTGGEQYF. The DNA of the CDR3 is TGTGCCAGCAGTCATAGGTTCGGGACAGGGGGCGAGCAGTACTTC. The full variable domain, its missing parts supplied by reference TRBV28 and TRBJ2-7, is DVKVTQSSRYLVKRTGEKVFLECVQDMDHENMFWYRQDPGLGLRLIYFSYDVKMKEKGDIPEGYSVSREKKERFSLILESASTNQTSMYLCASSHRFGTGGEQYFGPGTRLTVT.

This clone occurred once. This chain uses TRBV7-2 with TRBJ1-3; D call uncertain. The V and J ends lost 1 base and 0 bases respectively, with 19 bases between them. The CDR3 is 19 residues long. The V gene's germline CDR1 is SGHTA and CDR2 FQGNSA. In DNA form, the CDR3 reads TGTGCCAGCAGCTTAGTATGGGGAGGATCCGCAGGCTCTGGAAACACCATATATTTT. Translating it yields CASSLVWGGSAGSGNTIYF.

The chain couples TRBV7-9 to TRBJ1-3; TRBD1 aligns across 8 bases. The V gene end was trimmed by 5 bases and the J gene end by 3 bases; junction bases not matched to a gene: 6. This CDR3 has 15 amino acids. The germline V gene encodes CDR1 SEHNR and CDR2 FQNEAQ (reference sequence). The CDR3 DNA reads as TGTGCCAGCAGCCCTGCAGGGGGCAATGGAAACACCATATATTTT. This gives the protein CASSPAGGNGNTIYF.

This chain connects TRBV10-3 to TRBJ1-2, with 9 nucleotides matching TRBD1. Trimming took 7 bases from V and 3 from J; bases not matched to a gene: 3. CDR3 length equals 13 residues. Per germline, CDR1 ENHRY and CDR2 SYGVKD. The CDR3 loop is CAITGQGHYGYTF. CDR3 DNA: TGTGCCATCACGGGACAGGGACACTATGGCTACACCTTC.

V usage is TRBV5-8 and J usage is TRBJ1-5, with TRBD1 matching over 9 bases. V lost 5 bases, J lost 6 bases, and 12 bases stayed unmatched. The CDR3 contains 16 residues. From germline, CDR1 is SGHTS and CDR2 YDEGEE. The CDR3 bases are TGTGCCAGCAGAAGACAATTAACAGGGGGCAGTCAGCCCCAGCATTTT. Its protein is CASRRQLTGGSQPQHF.

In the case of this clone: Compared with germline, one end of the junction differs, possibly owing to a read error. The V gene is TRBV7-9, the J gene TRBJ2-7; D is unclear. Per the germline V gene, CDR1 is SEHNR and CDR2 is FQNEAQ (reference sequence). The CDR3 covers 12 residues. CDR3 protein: CASSLNIYEQYF. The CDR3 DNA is TGTGCCAGTAGCTTAAACATATACGAGCAGTACTTC.

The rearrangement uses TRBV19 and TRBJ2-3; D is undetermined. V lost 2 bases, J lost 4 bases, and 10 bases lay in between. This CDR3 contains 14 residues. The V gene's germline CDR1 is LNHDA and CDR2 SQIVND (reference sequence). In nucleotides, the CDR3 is TGTGCCAGTAGTATACAGTTAACCCCAGATACGCAGTATTTT. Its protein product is CASSIQLTPDTQYF. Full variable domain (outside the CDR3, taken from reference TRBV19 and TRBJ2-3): DGGITQSPKYLFRKEGQNVTLSCEQNLNHDAMYWYRQDPGQGLRLIYYSQIVNDFQKGDIAEGYSVSREKKESFPLTVTSAQKNPTAFYLCASSIQLTPDTQYFGPGTRLTVL.

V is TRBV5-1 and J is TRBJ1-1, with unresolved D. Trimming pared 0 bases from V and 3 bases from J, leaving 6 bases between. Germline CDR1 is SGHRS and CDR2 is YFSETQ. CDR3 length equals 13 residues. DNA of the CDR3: TGCGCCAGCAGCTTGGCGCGGGACACTGAAGCTTTCTTT. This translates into CASSLARDTEAFF.

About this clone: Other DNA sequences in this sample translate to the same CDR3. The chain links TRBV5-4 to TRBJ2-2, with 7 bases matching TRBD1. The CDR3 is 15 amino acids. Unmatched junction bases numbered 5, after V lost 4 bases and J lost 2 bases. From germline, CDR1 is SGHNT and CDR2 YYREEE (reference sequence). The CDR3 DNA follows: TGTGCCAGCAGCCTGGGACAGACCAACACCGGGGAGCTGTTTTTT. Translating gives CASSLGQTNTGELFF.

The CDR3 spells CASSLGLAESYEQYF. The DNA of the CDR3 is TGTGCCAGCAGTCTCGGACTAGCGGAATCCTACGAGCAGTACTTC. V usage is TRBV11-2 and J usage is TRBJ2-7; 10 nucleotides line up with TRBD2. Germline lookup yields CDR1 SGHAT and CDR2 FQNNGV. Trimming cost V 6 bases and J 1 base; bases outside gene matches: 6. The CDR3 spans 15 residues.

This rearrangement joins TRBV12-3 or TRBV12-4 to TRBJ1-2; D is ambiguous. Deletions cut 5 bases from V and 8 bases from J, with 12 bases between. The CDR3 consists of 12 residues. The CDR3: CASSIQSYGYTF. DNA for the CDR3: TGTGCCAGCAGTATTCAGTCTTACGGCTACACCTTC.

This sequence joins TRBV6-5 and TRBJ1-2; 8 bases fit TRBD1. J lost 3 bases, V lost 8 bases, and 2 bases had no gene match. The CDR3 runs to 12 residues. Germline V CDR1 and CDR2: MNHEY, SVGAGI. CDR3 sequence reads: CASGTGYYGYTF. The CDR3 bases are TGTGCCAGCGGGACAGGATACTATGGCTACACCTTC.

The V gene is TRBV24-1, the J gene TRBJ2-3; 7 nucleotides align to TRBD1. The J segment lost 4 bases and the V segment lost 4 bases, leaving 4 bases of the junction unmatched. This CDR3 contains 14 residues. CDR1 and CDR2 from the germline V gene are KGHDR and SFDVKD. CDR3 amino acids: CATSDATGSDTQYF. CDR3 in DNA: TGTGCCACCAGTGACGCGACAGGGTCAGATACGCAGTATTTT.

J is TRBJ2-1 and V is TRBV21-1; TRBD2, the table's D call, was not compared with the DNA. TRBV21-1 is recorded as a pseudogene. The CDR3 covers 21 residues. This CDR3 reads CASSIFWGLAGELPLIDEQFF. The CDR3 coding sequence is TGTGCCAGCAGCATCTTTTGGGGACTAGCGGGAGAACTCCCCCTCATCGATGAGCAGTTCTTC.

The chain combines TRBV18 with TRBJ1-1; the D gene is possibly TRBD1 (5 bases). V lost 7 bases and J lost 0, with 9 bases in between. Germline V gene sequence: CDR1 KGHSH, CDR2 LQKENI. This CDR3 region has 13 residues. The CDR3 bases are TGTGCCAGCTGGGGCGTATTGAACACTGAAGCTTTCTTT. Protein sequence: CASWGVLNTEAFF. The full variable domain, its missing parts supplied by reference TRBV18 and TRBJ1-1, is NAGVMQNPRHLVRRRGQEARLRCSPMKGHSHVYWYRQLPEEGLKFMVYLQKENIIDESGMPKERFSAEFPKEGPSILRIQQVVRGDSAAYFCASWGVLNTEAFFGQGTRLTVV.

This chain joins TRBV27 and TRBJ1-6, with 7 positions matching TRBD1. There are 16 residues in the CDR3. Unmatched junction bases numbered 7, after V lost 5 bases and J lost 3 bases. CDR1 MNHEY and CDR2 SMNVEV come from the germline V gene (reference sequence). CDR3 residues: CASSSGQEDYNSPLHF. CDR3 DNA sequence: TGTGCCAGCAGTAGCGGACAGGAAGACTATAATTCACCCCTCCACTTT.

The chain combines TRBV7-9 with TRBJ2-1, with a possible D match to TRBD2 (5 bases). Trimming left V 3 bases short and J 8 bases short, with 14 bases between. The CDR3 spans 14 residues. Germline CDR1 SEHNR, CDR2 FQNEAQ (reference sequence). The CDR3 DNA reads TGTGCCAGCAGCTTGGATACTAGATCCCATGAGCAGTTCTTC. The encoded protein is CASSLDTRSHEQFF.

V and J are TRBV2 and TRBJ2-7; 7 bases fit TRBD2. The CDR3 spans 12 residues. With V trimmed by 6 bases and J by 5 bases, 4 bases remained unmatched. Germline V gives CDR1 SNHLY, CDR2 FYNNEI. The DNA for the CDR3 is TGTGCCAGCAGGACTAGCAACCACGAGCAGTACTTC. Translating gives CASRTSNHEQYF.

Here the CDR3 DNA reads TGTGCCAGCTCACAACAGGGAAGCACAGATACGCAGTATTTT. It encodes CASSQQGSTDTQYF. The chain couples TRBV18 to TRBJ2-3; TRBD1 might be the D (6 bases). Per germline, CDR1 KGHSH and CDR2 LQKENI. Deletions cut 4 bases from V and 0 bases from J, with 8 bases between. This CDR3 spans 14 amino acids.

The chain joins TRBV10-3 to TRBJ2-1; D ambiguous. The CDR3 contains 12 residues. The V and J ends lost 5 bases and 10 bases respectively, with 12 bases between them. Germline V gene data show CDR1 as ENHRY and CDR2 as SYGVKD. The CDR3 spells CAISPSEREQFF. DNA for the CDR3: TGTGCCATCAGTCCCTCGGAGAGGGAGCAGTTCTTC.

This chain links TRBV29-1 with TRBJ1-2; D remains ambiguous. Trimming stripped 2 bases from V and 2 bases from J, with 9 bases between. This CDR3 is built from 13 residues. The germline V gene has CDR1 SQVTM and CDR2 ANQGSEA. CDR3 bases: TGCAGCGTTGAAAGTCAGTTAAACTATGGCTACACCTTC. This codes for CSVESQLNYGYTF.

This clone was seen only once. Here the CDR3 DNA reads TGCAGTGCTAGTCCCCGACTAGCGGGGGTAAATGAGCAGTTCTTC. It specifies CSASPRLAGVNEQFF. This rearrangement joins TRBV20-1 to TRBJ2-1; TRBD2 aligns across 12 bases. Germline lookup yields CDR1 DFQATT and CDR2 SNEGSKA (reference sequence). This CDR3 is built from 15 residues. The ends lost 3 bases at V and 7 bases at J; junction bases unmatched: 7.